Listed below are T cell receptor beta chains from one sample, sequenced in a study of blood T cells in healthy people across ages. One entry per CDR3 protein results from TCRdb running MiXCR on the 5' RACE reads. The sample carries about 290,000 distinct CDR3 sequences, 25% to 30% recorded once. Sequenced material: blood. These receptors were collected from a woman in her seventies in good health. Both conserved end residues are part of each CDR3. D genes are given only for firm matches. The size field is filled for only some rows; it gives once, few, many or a size class.

>.|16|.|TRBV4-1|TRBJ1-4
CASSQEFPGKSEKLFF
TGCGCCAGCAGCCAAGAGTTCCCAGGGAAGTCGGAAAAACTGTTTTTT
>.|14|TRBD1|TRBV28|TRBJ2-7
CASSLSGTGDEQYF
TGTGCCAGCAGTTTATCCGGGACAGGGGACGAGCAGTACTTC
>few|15|.|TRBV7-2|TRBJ1-6
CASSLLTGTNSPLHF
TGTGCCAGCAGCTTATTGACAGGAACCAATTCACCCCTCCACTTT
>few|13|.|TRBV6-5|TRBJ1-1
CASRRGKNTEAFF
TGTGCCAGCCGTAGGGGGAAGAACACTGAAGCTTTCTTT
>.|13|.|TRBV5-1|TRBJ1-2
CASRLDSNYGYTF
TGCGCCAGCAGACTAGATTCTAACTATGGCTACACCTTC
>.|16|TRBD2|TRBV28|TRBJ2-5
CASSPGIAGRRETQYF
TGTGCCAGCAGTCCCGGGATAGCGGGAAGAAGAGAGACCCAGTACTTC
>.|13|.|TRBV29-1|TRBJ1-4
CSASWALNEKLFF
TGCAGCGCCAGTTGGGCCCTTAATGAAAAACTGTTTTTT
>.|14|.|TRBV23-1|TRBJ2-5
CVDTTDNLGETQYF
TGCGTTGATACCACTGACAATTTGGGAGAGACCCAGTACTTC
>few|15|.|TRBV2|TRBJ2-5
CASSEDRAGQETQYF
TGTGCCAGCAGTGAAGACAGGGCGGGCCAAGAGACCCAGTACTTC
>few|15|.|TRBV20-1|TRBJ1-4
CSARDSGVTNEKLFF
TGCAGTGCTAGAGATTCCGGGGTAACTAATGAAAAACTGTTTTTT
>few|13|.|TRBV7-7|TRBJ2-5
CASSRSGLETQYF
TGTGCTAGCAGTAGGTCGGGGCTGGAGACCCAGTACTTC
>.|13|.|TRBV9|TRBJ2-3
CASSPPRSDTQYF
TGTGCCAGCAGCCCTCCAAGATCAGATACGCAGTATTTT
>.|14|TRBD2|TRBV7-2|TRBJ2-7
CASSPGLAWYEQYF
TGTGCCAGCAGCCCGGGACTAGCGTGGTACGAGCAGTACTTC
>few|14|.|TRBV29-1|TRBJ1-1
CSVEDGQWGTEAFF
TGCAGCGTTGAAGATGGACAGTGGGGCACTGAAGCTTTCTTT
>.|12|.|TRBV10-3|TRBJ2-1
CAISAGLNEQFF
TGTGCCATCAGTGCGGGGTTAAATGAGCAGTTCTTC
>many|13|.|TRBV5-4|TRBJ1-4
CASSIRGTEKLFF
TGTGCCAGCAGCATCAGGGGAACGGAAAAACTGTTTTTT
>few|15|.|TRBV7-9|TRBJ2-7
CASSLEGGGRYEQYF
TGTGCCAGCAGCCTAGAAGGCGGAGGGAGGTACGAGCAGTACTTC
>few|17|TRBD2|TRBV19|TRBJ2-5
CASSIGSGRGVEGTQYF
TGTGCCAGTAGTATTGGGAGCGGGAGGGGTGTAGAAGGGACCCAGTACTTC
>.|15|TRBD1|TRBV6-2/TRBV6-3|TRBJ1-1
CASLGDRRNSGKAFF
TGTGCCAGCCTGGGGGACAGGCGGAACTCAGGCAAAGCTTTCTTT
>few|14|.|TRBV20-1|TRBJ1-2
CSARETLLNYGYTF
TGCAGTGCTAGAGAAACGCTACTTAACTATGGCTACACCTTC
>.|14|.|TRBV19|TRBJ1-1
CASSLMRENTEAFF
TGTGCCAGTAGTCTTATGAGGGAGAACACTGAAGCTTTCTTT
>.|15|TRBD2|TRBV7-9|TRBJ2-7
CASSLYRSGSYEQYF
TGTGCCAGCAGCCTTTATCGTAGCGGGTCCTACGAGCAGTACTTC
>few|15|.|TRBV12-3/TRBV12-4|TRBJ1-6
CASLNGAGVGSPLHF
TGTGCCAGCCTAAACGGGGCAGGGGTGGGTTCACCCCTCCACTTT
>.|15|.|TRBV4-3|TRBJ2-7
CASSQGPSLTYEQYF
TGCGCCAGCAGCCAAGGGCCCTCCCTTACTTACGAGCAGTACTTC
>.|12|TRBD1|TRBV28|TRBJ2-5
CASSTGPETQYF
TGTGCCAGCTCGACAGGGCCCGAGACCCAGTACTTC
>.|16|.|TRBV4-1|TRBJ2-1
CASSRYSGSSYNEQFF
TGCGCCAGCAGCCGATATAGCGGCAGCTCCTACAATGAGCAGTTCTTC
>.|13|.|TRBV29-1|TRBJ1-2
CSVATQENYGYTF
TGCAGCGTTGCAACTCAGGAGAACTATGGCTACACCTTC
>many|13|.|TRBV14|TRBJ2-1
CASSQVPASKQFF
TGTGCCAGCAGCCAAGTCCCGGCTAGCAAGCAGTTCTTC
>.|14|TRBD1|TRBV3-1|TRBJ1-1
CASSQRTGSTEAFF
TGTGCCAGCAGCCAAAGGACAGGGAGCACTGAAGCTTTCTTT
>.|15|TRBD1|TRBV20-1|TRBJ1-5
CSAGKDRGSGQPQHF
TGCAGTGCTGGAAAGGACAGGGGGTCGGGTCAGCCCCAGCATTTT
>few|15|.|TRBV2|TRBJ2-5
CASSARLTSSGTQYF
TGTGCCAGCAGTGCCAGGTTGACCAGCTCGGGGACCCAGTACTTC
>.|16|TRBD1|TRBV7-2|TRBJ2-5
CASSFGLTGGHETQYF
TGTGCCAGCAGCTTCGGGTTGACAGGGGGCCATGAGACCCAGTACTTC
>.|12|.|TRBV29-1|TRBJ2-5
CSAGGTSETQYF
TGCAGCGCCGGAGGGACTTCAGAGACCCAGTACTTC
>few|14|.|TRBV6-1|TRBJ2-6
CASSGFTGANVLTF
TGTGCCAGCAGTGGATTCACTGGGGCCAACGTCCTGACTTTC
>few|12|.|TRBV7-2|TRBJ2-5
CAGSRRGETQYF
TGTGCCGGCAGCAGAAGAGGGGAGACCCAGTACTTC
>few|14|TRBD1|TRBV7-2|TRBJ1-1
CASRTDRVNTEAFF
TGTGCCAGCAGGACCGACAGGGTAAACACTGAAGCTTTCTTT
>.|12|.|TRBV18|TRBJ2-5
CASPLLQETQYF
TGTGCCAGCCCACTGTTGCAAGAGACCCAGTACTTC
>.|15|.|TRBV28|TRBJ2-6
CASRQWRSGANVLTF
TGTGCCAGCAGACAGTGGAGGTCTGGGGCCAACGTCCTGACTTTC
>few|13|.|TRBV20-1|TRBJ2-2
CSASHPRTGELFF
TGCAGTGCTAGCCATCCTCGAACCGGGGAGCTGTTTTTT
>many|15|TRBD2|TRBV4-1|TRBJ2-5
CASSRGLAGVETQYF
TGCGCCAGCAGCCGGGGACTAGCGGGAGTTGAGACCCAGTACTTC
>.|14|.|TRBV6-6|TRBJ2-6
CASSHSSGANVLTF
TGTGCCAGCAGTCATAGCTCTGGGGCCAACGTCCTGACTTTC
>few|15|TRBD2|TRBV20-1|TRBJ2-3
CSARDRTRNTDTQYF
TGCAGTGCTAGAGATAGGACTAGGAACACAGATACGCAGTATTTT
>.|12|.|TRBV20-1|TRBJ1-1
CSARERGSGAFF
TGCAGTGCTAGAGAACGGGGCTCAGGAGCTTTCTTT
>many|13|.|TRBV7-2|TRBJ1-4
CASSPQQNEKLFF
TGTGCCAGCAGCCCACAACAAAATGAAAAACTGTTTTTT
>.|16|TRBD1|TRBV3-1|TRBJ2-5
CASSQDGTGGRETQYF
TGTGCCAGCAGCCAAGACGGGACAGGGGGAAGAGAGACCCAGTACTTC
>.|17|TRBD2|TRBV28|TRBJ2-7
CASRGGGTTSASYEQYF
TGTGCCAGCAGAGGGGGGGGGACGACTAGCGCCTCCTACGAGCAGTACTTC
>.|13|TRBD2|TRBV20-1|TRBJ2-7
CSAYRTSGYEQYF
TGCAGTGCTTATAGGACTAGCGGCTACGAGCAGTACTTC
>.|14|.|TRBV5-1|TRBJ2-3
CASSLARYADTQYF
TGCGCCAGCAGCTTGGCTAGATACGCAGATACGCAGTATTTT
>.|14|.|TRBV12-3/TRBV12-4|TRBJ1-1
CASSFGGLNTEAFF
TGTGCCAGCAGTTTTGGGGGGTTGAACACTGAAGCTTTCTTT
>many|16|.|TRBV7-3|TRBJ2-6
CASSVRGGLGANVLTF
TGTGCCAGCAGCGTAAGAGGGGGGTTGGGGGCCAACGTCCTGACTTTC
>.|14|.|TRBV9|TRBJ2-4
CAGSVTAAKNIQHF
TGTGCCGGCAGCGTTACGGCGGCCAAAAACATTCAGCACTTC
>few|16|.|TRBV7-2|TRBJ2-4
CASSLSISIAKNIQYF
TGTGCCAGCAGCTTAAGTATTTCGATAGCCAAAAACATTCAGTACTTC
>.|13|.|TRBV29-1|TRBJ1-2
CSAVAGSNYGYTF
TGCAGCGCTGTCGCCGGCAGCAACTATGGCTACACCTTC
>few|16|.|TRBV5-1|TRBJ2-2
CASSLQASFSTGELFF
TGCGCCAGCAGCTTGCAGGCCAGTTTTTCCACCGGGGAGCTGTTTTTT
>few|13|TRBD1|TRBV10-3|TRBJ2-1
CAISGQGGNEQFF
TGTGCCATCAGTGGACAGGGGGGGAATGAGCAGTTCTTC
>.|9|.|TRBV20-1|TRBJ1-1
CSAYPQGVF
TGCAGTGCGTACCCACAGGGAGTCTTT
>few|19|TRBD2|TRBV9|TRBJ2-2
CASSAESGRARANTGELFF
TGTGCCAGCAGCGCAGAGAGCGGGAGGGCTAGGGCGAACACCGGGGAGCTGTTTTTT